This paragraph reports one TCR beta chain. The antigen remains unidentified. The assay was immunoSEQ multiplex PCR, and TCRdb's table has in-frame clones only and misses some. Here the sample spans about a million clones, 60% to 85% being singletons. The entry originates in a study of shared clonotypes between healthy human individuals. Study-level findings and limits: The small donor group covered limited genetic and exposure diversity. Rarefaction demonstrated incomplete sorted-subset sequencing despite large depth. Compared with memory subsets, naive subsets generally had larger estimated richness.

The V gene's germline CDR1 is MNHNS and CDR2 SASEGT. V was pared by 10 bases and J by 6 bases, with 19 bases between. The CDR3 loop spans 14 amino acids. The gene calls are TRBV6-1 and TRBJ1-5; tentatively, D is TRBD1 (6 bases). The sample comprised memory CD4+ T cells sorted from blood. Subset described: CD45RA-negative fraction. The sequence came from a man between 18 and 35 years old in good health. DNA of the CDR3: TGTGCCACCAACCCTTACAGGGATCCTCAGCCCCAGCATTTT. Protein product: CATNPYRDPQPQHF.